The 25 T cell receptor beta chains reported below all come from one sample, sequenced in a study of CXCR3-negative and CXCR3-positive naive CD8 T cells. Whole-study results and caveats: More hydrophobic TRB CDR3s were found in CXCR3-positive naive cells than in CXCR3-negative naive cells.

Via 5' RACE with UMI labels, TRB cDNA libraries were prepared. TCRdb reprocessed the 5' RACE reads, keeping one entry per CDR3 protein, no DNA. Its table lists 75,000 to 100,000 distinct CDR3 sequences. Antigens of these TCRs are unknown. The specimen sequenced was naive CXCR3+ CD8+ T cells from blood. Regarding subset: CD45RO-CCR7+CD27+CD95- naive CD8+ T cells expressing CXCR3 (TNR3+). Receptors originate from a human donor in good health. Some clones in this sample may be carry-over from other donors' samples.

The rearrangement uses TRBV6-5 and TRBJ2-4; TCRdb's D call of TRBD1 is untestable without DNA. The CDR3 is made up of 13 amino acids. Germline lookup yields CDR1 MNHEY and CDR2 SVGAGI. The CDR3 spells CASSYSQGNIQYF.

The V gene is TRBV27, the J gene TRBJ2-3. This CDR3 contains 14 residues. The germline CDR1 and CDR2 sequences are MNHEY and SMNVEV (reference sequence). The CDR3 reads CASSFRPTADTQYF.

This chain joins TRBV14 and TRBJ1-5. CDR1 is SGHDN and CDR2 is FVKESK in the germline V gene. The CDR3 sequence is 14 residues long. The CDR3 spells CASSRTFEVQPQHF.

The rearrangement uses TRBV20-1 and TRBJ2-1; the TCRdb D gene call, TRBD2, has no DNA to confirm it. This CDR3 region has 15 residues. Germline V gene lookup returns CDR1 DFQATT and CDR2 SNEGSKA (reference sequence). The CDR3 region is CSASSSGRAVNEQFF.

This sequence joins TRBV6-6 and TRBJ2-5; the TRBD1 assignment by TCRdb is unverifiable without DNA. Germline CDR1 MNHNY, CDR2 SVGAGI (reference sequence). This CDR3 is built from 15 residues. CDR3 loop: CASSLTGDFQETQYF.

The chain uses TRBV28 and TRBJ2-1. The length of the CDR3 is 13 residues. CDR1 is MDHEN, CDR2 SYDVKM, per germline. The CDR3 is CASSVTTYNEQFF.

The chain is built from TRBV12-3 or TRBV12-4 and TRBJ2-2; TCRdb designates TRBD2, a call that cannot be tested without DNA. This CDR3 has 15 residues. This CDR3 reads CASSFRRGGTGELFF.

The chain joins TRBV4-3 to TRBJ2-7; TCRdb proposes TRBD1, but this gene call is untestable without DNA. The germline CDR1 and CDR2 sequences are LGHNA and YSLEER. CDR3 length: 15 amino acids. The CDR3 sequence: CASSQEGSPLYEQYF.

The chain is built from TRBV11-2 and TRBJ2-3; as DNA is missing, the TRBD1 call by TCRdb cannot be tested. This CDR3 is built from 16 residues. Germline loops: CDR1 SGHAT, CDR2 FQNNGV. This chain's CDR3 is CASSLEGGQGSDTQYF.

The chain combines TRBV3-1 with TRBJ1-5. The CDR3 length is 15 residues. From germline, CDR1 is LGHDT and CDR2 YNNKEL (reference sequence). CDR3: CASSQNLAPRVAQHF.

The chain couples TRBV5-4 to TRBJ1-1; TCRdb selects TRBD1, and the lack of DNA leaves this call unchecked. Germline CDR1 and CDR2: SGHNT and YYREEE (reference sequence). The CDR3 is 17 residues long. The CDR3 here is CASSVGQGRRFNSEAFF.

The chain recombines TRBV2 with TRBJ2-7; TCRdb picks TRBD2, but there is no DNA to check that call. Germline CDR1 reads SNHLY; CDR2 reads FYNNEI. The CDR3 loop spans 12 amino acids. The CDR3 here is CASRAPVYEQYF.

This chain uses TRBV18 with TRBJ2-6; lacking DNA, the TRBD2 call made by TCRdb goes unchecked. This CDR3 has 18 amino acids. Germline V lookup: CDR1 KGHSH, CDR2 LQKENI. The CDR3 sequence is CASSPSPGTGSGANVLTF.

This chain joins TRBV7-9 and TRBJ2-5; as DNA is missing, the TRBD1 call by TCRdb cannot be tested. Germline CDR1 is SEHNR and CDR2 is FQNEAQ (reference sequence). The CDR3 contains 14 residues. CDR3 sequence: CASSLAAGRETQYF.

The chain links TRBV7-8 to TRBJ1-2. CDR1 and CDR2 (germline): SGHVS, FQNEAQ. The CDR3 is 14 residues long. CDR3 in amino acids: CASSPGGINYGYTF.

The chain has TRBV2 and TRBJ2-3; TCRdb returns TRBD1, unconfirmable since there is no DNA. The CDR3 contains 15 residues. The germline V gene encodes CDR1 SNHLY and CDR2 FYNNEI. The CDR3 is CASSLAGGPTDTQYF.

The genes are TRBV6-4 and TRBJ2-7; TCRdb calls TRBD2, which cannot be checked without DNA. CDR3 length: 15 residues. Germline CDR1 MRHNA, CDR2 SNTAGT. CDR3: CASSEEAGGTYEQYF.

The CDR3 reads CASSLLHAYEQYF. The J gene is TRBJ2-7, the V gene TRBV7-9. The CDR3 is made up of 13 amino acids. CDR1 and CDR2 from the germline V gene are SEHNR and FQNEAQ (reference sequence).

The chain is built from TRBV15 and TRBJ1-5; TCRdb names TRBD1, which stays unverified in the absence of DNA. CDR1 and CDR2 from the germline V gene are LNHNV and YYDKDF (reference sequence). CDR3 length: 14 residues. CDR3 region: CATHGGASNQPQHF. The full variable domain, with the rest looked up from reference TRBV15 and TRBJ1-5, is DAMVIQNPRYQVTQFGKPVTLSCSQTLNHNVMYWYQQKSSQAPKLLFHYYDKDFNNEADTPDNFQSRRPNTSFCFLDIRSPGLGDTAMYLCATHGGASNQPQHFGDGTRLSIL.

V gene TRBV10-3 combines with J gene TRBJ1-5; the TCRdb D gene call, TRBD1, has no DNA to confirm it. The germline V gene has CDR1 ENHRY and CDR2 SYGVKD. The CDR3 runs 16 residues. CDR3 in amino acids: CAIGGKIVVCNQPQHF.

The chain carries TRBV9 and TRBJ2-2; without DNA, the TCRdb call of TRBD2 cannot be checked. Germline V gene lookup returns CDR1 SGDLS and CDR2 YYNGEE. The CDR3 covers 17 residues. The CDR3 loop is CASSLQGTSGNTGELFF.

CDR3 amino acids: CASSVYSLEAFF. This chain joins TRBV7-9 and TRBJ1-1. Per the germline V gene, CDR1 is SEHNR and CDR2 is FQNEAQ (reference sequence). This CDR3 contains 12 residues.

The J gene is TRBJ2-5, the V gene TRBV7-2; TCRdb's D call of TRBD2 is untestable without DNA. The CDR3 spans 17 residues. Germline V CDR1 and CDR2: SGHTA, FQGNSA. Here the CDR3 reads CASSLGEAGGPGETQYF.

V gene TRBV2 combines with J gene TRBJ2-5; TCRdb designates TRBD2, a call that cannot be tested without DNA. The V gene's germline CDR1 is SNHLY and CDR2 FYNNEI. The CDR3 is 14 residues long. The CDR3 region is CASSRTSGLAAQYF.

The chain links TRBV20-1 to TRBJ2-2; with no DNA, the TCRdb D assignment of TRBD2 cannot be verified. The CDR3 runs to 16 residues. CDR1 and CDR2 from the germline V gene are DFQATT and SNEGSKA (reference sequence). CDR3 in amino acids: CSARSRGGANTGELFF.